Below, 23 T cell receptor beta chains from the same sample are listed, as sequenced in a study of blood T cell repertoires in COVID-19. The data were produced by immunoSEQ multiplex PCR, yet TCRdb's version contains in-frame clones alone and is incomplete. The data hold 210,000 or so clones, with almost 85% observed a single time. The material sequenced was peripheral blood. These receptors came from a woman in her 70s with active or convalescent COVID-19.

This clone was counted a single time. V gene TRBV6-5 combines with J gene TRBJ1-1; D not certain. V was shortened by 4 bases and J by 8 bases, with 17 bases between the two germline ends. Germline V gene data show CDR1 as MNHEY and CDR2 as SVGAGI. The CDR3 has 14 amino acids. The CDR3: CASSSILNRAEAFF. The CDR3 nucleotides read TGTGCCAGCAGTTCTATCTTAAACAGAGCCGAAGCTTTCTTT.

This sequence joins TRBV29-1 and TRBJ1-1; tentative D call: TRBD1 (6 bases). Germline CDR1 is SQVTM and CDR2 is ANQGSEA. CDR3 length: 11 residues. As DNA, the CDR3 is TGCAGTGCACAGGGGAACACTGAAGCTTTCTTT. Protein product: CSAQGNTEAFF.

This clone was seen more than once but under ten times. The chain combines TRBV23-1 with TRBJ1-5; maybe TRBD1 (6 bases). TRBV23-1 has ORF status, its function being uncertain. V lost 0 bases and J 0 bases, leaving 18 bases between the germline ends. The CDR3 is 19 residues long. The CDR3 nucleotides read TGCGCCAGCAGTCAATCCACTCTCGACAGGCTGGGTAGCAATCAGCCCCAGCATTTT. This codes for CASSQSTLDRLGSNQPQHF.

This chain uses TRBV3-1 (or the pseudogene TRBV3-2) with TRBJ2-5; 11 nucleotides match TRBD2. Germline CDR1 reads LGHDT; CDR2 reads YNNKEL (reference sequence). The V gene end was trimmed by 5 bases and the J gene end by 5 bases; junction bases not matched to a gene: 4. This CDR3 has 14 residues. CDR3 in DNA: TGTGCCAGCAGCAGCTTAGCGGGAGGGGAGACCCAGTACTTC. It translates to CASSSLAGGETQYF.

This chain joins TRBV10-2 and TRBJ2-1; 8 bases align to TRBD1. V dropped 7 bases and J dropped 6; count of bases not matched to a gene: 11. Germline V gene data show CDR1 as WSHSY and CDR2 as SAAADI. This CDR3 contains 15 residues. Here the CDR3 DNA reads TGCGCCAGCATCGGAGACAGGGGAGGTCGCAATGAGCAGTTCTTC. Translated: CASIGDRGGRNEQFF.

The chain carries TRBV7-9 and TRBJ2-7; TRBD2 matches at 8 bases. Germline CDR1 is SEHNR and CDR2 is FQNEAQ (reference sequence). CDR3 length: 15 amino acids. The V segment lost 1 base and the J segment 0 bases; nucleotides outside the gene matches: 2. CDR3 protein: CASSLGTSSSYEQYF. The CDR3 nucleotides are TGTGCCAGCAGCTTAGGGACTAGCAGCTCCTACGAGCAGTACTTC.

J is TRBJ2-5 and V is TRBV7-6, with 9 bases lining up with TRBD2. Germline-derived CDR1 and CDR2 are SGHVS and FNYEAQ. The J segment lost 3 bases and the V segment lost 5 bases, leaving 10 bases of the junction unmatched. There are 16 residues in the CDR3. The DNA for the CDR3 is TGTGCCAGCAGCCCTGTAGCGGGAGCGATTAAAGAGACCCAGTACTTC. Amino acid sequence: CASSPVAGAIKETQYF.

This rearrangement joins TRBV11-2 to TRBJ1-2; D gene ambiguous. Germline assignment: CDR1 SGHAT and CDR2 FQNNGV. The CDR3 sequence is 13 residues long. The V end was cut by 7 bases, the J end by 4 bases, with 13 bases between. The CDR3 region has the DNA TGTGCCAGCACCATAACGGGAATCTATGGCTACACCTTC. Protein: CASTITGIYGYTF.

The chain is built from TRBV3-1 (or the pseudogene TRBV3-2) and TRBJ2-5, with D maybe TRBD2 (6 bases). CDR1 and CDR2 from the germline V gene are LGHDT and YNNKEL (reference sequence). V gave up 4 bases and J gave up 2 bases, with 17 bases separating them. The CDR3 contains 16 residues. As DNA, the CDR3 is TGTGCCAGCAGCCTCACCCCCGGGACTCGGCAAGAGACCCAGTACTTC. Its translation is CASSLTPGTRQETQYF.

The chain couples TRBV13 to TRBJ2-7; the match to TRBD1 covers 7 bases. V shed 7 bases, J shed 2 bases, and the junction held 20 bases outside the gene matches. Germline CDR1 and CDR2: PRHDT and FYEKMQ (reference sequence). This CDR3 has 18 amino acids. The CDR3 is CASTRGQPWEPGTYEQYF. The CDR3 DNA is TGTGCCAGCACCCGGGGACAGCCGTGGGAGCCCGGCACCTACGAGCAGTACTTC.

The V gene is TRBV29-1, the J gene TRBJ1-2, with 7 bases fitting TRBD1. The CDR3 contains 15 residues. Per germline, CDR1 SQVTM and CDR2 ANQGSEA. Unmatched junction bases numbered 6, after V lost 0 bases and J lost 2 bases. The CDR3 DNA is TGCAGCGTTGAAGATTGGCAGGGGGAAAACTATGGCTACACCTTC. Protein product: CSVEDWQGENYGYTF.

This clone showed up just a few times. This chain joins TRBV28 and TRBJ2-5; 10 nucleotides align to TRBD1. With 2 bases clipped from V and 5 bases from J, the junction kept 8 bases outside the gene matches. The germline CDR1 and CDR2 sequences are MDHEN and SYDVKM. This CDR3 is 16 amino acids long. Here the CDR3 reads CASSLTGTGAWETQYF. CDR3 sequence (DNA): TGTGCCAGCAGTTTAACTGGGACAGGGGCGTGGGAGACCCAGTACTTC.

This CDR3 is CASSETSAAYEQYF. CDR3 in DNA: TGTGCCAGCAGCGAGACTAGCGCCGCCTACGAGCAGTACTTC. This chain joins TRBV3-1 (or the pseudogene TRBV3-2) and TRBJ2-7; 8 bases are shared with TRBD2. CDR3 size: 14 residues. The germline V gene encodes CDR1 LGHDT and CDR2 YNNKEL (reference sequence). J was trimmed by 2 bases and V by 5 bases; bases with no gene match: 5.

As for this clone: One end of the junction varies from germline; a read error may be responsible. V is TRBV6-2 or TRBV6-3 and J is TRBJ2-2, with 8 positions matching TRBD2. The CDR3 contains 19 residues. In germline, CDR1 is MNHEY, CDR2 SVGEGT. The CDR3 region is CASSYFYQWNSGNAGELFF. CDR3 DNA sequence: TGTGCCAGCAGTTACTTTTATCAGTGGAATAGCGGGAACGCCGGGGAGCTGTTTTTT.

This clone has only a few counts. The J gene is TRBJ2-3, the V gene TRBV3-1 (or the pseudogene TRBV3-2); D might be TRBD2 (5 bases). CDR3 length: 15 residues. From germline, CDR1 is LGHDT and CDR2 YNNKEL (reference sequence). With 3 bases removed from V and 2 bases from J, the gap between germline ends came to 12 bases. The DNA of the CDR3 is TGTGCCAGCAGCCACCGACTACCCAACACAGATACGCAGTATTTT. Its translation is CASSHRLPNTDTQYF.

The chain uses TRBV7-3 and TRBJ2-1; tentative D call: TRBD1 (6 bases). There are 16 residues in the CDR3. The germline gives CDR1 SGHTA, CDR2 FQGTGA. V lost 1 base to trimming and J lost 5 bases, with 15 bases between them. CDR3 protein: CASSLMRAGAHNEQFF. The CDR3 coding sequence is TGTGCCAGCAGCTTAATGCGGGCAGGGGCCCACAATGAGCAGTTCTTC.

The chain couples TRBV11-2 to TRBJ2-1; the D gene is possibly TRBD2 (5 bases). The germline V gene encodes CDR1 SGHAT and CDR2 FQNNGV. This CDR3 has 14 residues. The V end was cut by 7 bases, the J end by 9 bases, with 19 bases between. CDR3 in amino acids: CASKLGGSASEQFF. The CDR3 nucleotides are TGTGCCAGCAAACTGGGTGGGAGCGCTAGTGAGCAGTTCTTC. Full variable domain (rest looked up from reference TRBV11-2 and TRBJ2-1): EAGVAQSPRYKIIEKRQSVAFWCNPISGHATLYWYQQILGQGPKLLIQFQNNGVVDDSQLPKDRFSAERLKGVDSTLKIQPAKLEDSAVYLCASKLGGSASEQFFGPGTRLTVL.

The chain joins TRBV28 to TRBJ2-7, with D perhaps matching TRBD2 (5 bases). The CDR3 runs to 14 residues. Germline V gene sequence: CDR1 MDHEN, CDR2 SYDVKM. Trimming stripped 7 bases from V and 2 bases from J, with 15 bases between. This CDR3 is CASNRLPPPYEQYF. DNA of the CDR3: TGTGCCAGCAACAGACTACCGCCTCCCTACGAGCAGTACTTC.

The rearrangement uses TRBV5-1 and TRBJ2-6; 7 bases align to TRBD2. V shed 3 bases, J shed 3 bases, and the junction held 3 bases outside the gene matches. Germline values: CDR1 SGHRS, CDR2 YFSETQ. CDR3 length: 15 residues. This chain's CDR3 is CASSSGGYGANVLTF. The DNA for the CDR3 is TGCGCCAGCAGCTCGGGGGGATATGGGGCCAACGTCCTGACTTTC. Using reference TRBV5-1 and TRBJ2-6 for the parts outside the CDR3, the full variable domain is KAGVTQTPRYLIKTRGQQVTLSCSPISGHRSVSWYQQTPGQGLQFLFEYFSETQRNKGNFPGRFSGRQFSNSRSEMNVSTLELGDSALYLCASSSGGYGANVLTFGAGSRLTVL.

There are a few counts of this clone. This chain links TRBV25-1 with TRBJ1-1; D remains unclear. The CDR3 is 11 amino acids. Trimming removed 7 bases from V and 1 base from J, with 4 bases in between. Germline assignment: CDR1 MGHDK and CDR2 SYGVNS. The CDR3 here is CASTGNTEAFF. As DNA, the CDR3 is TGTGCCAGCACGGGGAACACTGAAGCTTTCTTT.

V is TRBV5-1 and J is TRBJ2-3; 12 bases are a match to TRBD1. Germline assignment: CDR1 SGHRS and CDR2 YFSETQ. J gave up 1 base and V 4 bases, and 10 bases lay outside the gene matches. The CDR3 is 18 residues long. CDR3 sequence: CASSPDLGTGGGTDTQYF. The CDR3 coding sequence is TGCGCCAGCAGCCCCGACCTAGGGACAGGGGGCGGCACAGATACGCAGTATTTT.

Only a few counts were recorded for this clone. The rearrangement links TRBV19 to TRBJ1-4, with a possible D match to TRBD1 (5 bases). This CDR3 contains 19 residues. Germline CDR1 reads LNHDA; CDR2 reads SQIVND (reference sequence). V lost 7 bases to trimming and J lost 0 bases, with 24 bases between them. The CDR3 here is CASTTAPIQGYATNEKLFF. The CDR3 bases are TGTGCCAGTACCACGGCACCGATTCAGGGATACGCAACTAATGAAAAACTGTTTTTT.

The J gene is TRBJ2-3, the V gene TRBV3-1 (or the pseudogene TRBV3-2); 9 nucleotides agree with TRBD2. The CDR3 covers 17 residues. The V gene's germline CDR1 is LGHDT and CDR2 YNNKEL (reference sequence). Unmatched junction bases numbered 14, after V lost 3 bases and J lost 7 bases. The CDR3, as DNA: TGTGCCAGCAGCCACCAGGGGGGCCTAGCGGGAAGAAATACGCAGTATTTT. Translated: CASSHQGGLAGRNTQYF.